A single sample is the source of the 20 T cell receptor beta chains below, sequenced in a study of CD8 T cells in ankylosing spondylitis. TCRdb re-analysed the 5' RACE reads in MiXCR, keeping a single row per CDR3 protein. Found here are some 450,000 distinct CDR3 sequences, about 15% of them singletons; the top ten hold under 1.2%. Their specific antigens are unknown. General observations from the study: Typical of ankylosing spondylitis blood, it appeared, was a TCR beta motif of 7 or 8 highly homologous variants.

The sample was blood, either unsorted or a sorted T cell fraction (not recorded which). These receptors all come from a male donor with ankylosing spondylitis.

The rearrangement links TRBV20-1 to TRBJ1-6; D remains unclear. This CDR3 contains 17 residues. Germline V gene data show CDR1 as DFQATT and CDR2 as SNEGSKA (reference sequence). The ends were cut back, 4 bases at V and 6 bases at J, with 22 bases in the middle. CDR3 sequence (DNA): TGCAGTGCTAAGGTCCTTCAGGCGTTAGGGCGTAATTCACCCCTCCACTTT. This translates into CSAKVLQALGRNSPLHF.

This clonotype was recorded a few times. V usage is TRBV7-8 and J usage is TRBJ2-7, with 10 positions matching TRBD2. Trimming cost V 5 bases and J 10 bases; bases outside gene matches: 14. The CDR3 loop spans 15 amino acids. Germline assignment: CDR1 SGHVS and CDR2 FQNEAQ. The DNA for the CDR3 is TGTGCCAGCAGCGCACCGCCTACTAGCGGGGCCAGTCAGTACTTC. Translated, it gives CASSAPPTSGASQYF.

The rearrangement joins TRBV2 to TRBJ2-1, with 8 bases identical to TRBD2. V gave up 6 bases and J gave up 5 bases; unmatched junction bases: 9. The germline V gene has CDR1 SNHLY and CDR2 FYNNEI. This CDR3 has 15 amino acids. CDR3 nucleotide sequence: TGTGCCAGCAGCCGCCAGACTAGCGCAAACAATGAGCAGTTCTTC. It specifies CASSRQTSANNEQFF.

The CDR3 coding sequence is TGCGCCAGCAGCAAGGGACAGGGGGACTACGAGCAGTACTTC. Protein: CASSKGQGDYEQYF. The chain is built from TRBV5-1 and TRBJ2-7; 11 nucleotides line up with TRBD1. The CDR3 has 14 amino acids. Germline assignment: CDR1 SGHRS and CDR2 YFSETQ. V shed 4 bases, J shed 3 bases, and the junction held 3 bases outside the gene matches.

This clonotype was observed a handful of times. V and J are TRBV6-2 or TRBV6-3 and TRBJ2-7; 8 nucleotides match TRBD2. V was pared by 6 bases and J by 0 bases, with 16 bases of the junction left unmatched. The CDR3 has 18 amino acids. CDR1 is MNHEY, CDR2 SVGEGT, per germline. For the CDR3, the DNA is TGTGCCAGCAGACCCCGGACTAGCTCCAAACCAAGCTCCTACGAGCAGTACTTC. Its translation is CASRPRTSSKPSSYEQYF.

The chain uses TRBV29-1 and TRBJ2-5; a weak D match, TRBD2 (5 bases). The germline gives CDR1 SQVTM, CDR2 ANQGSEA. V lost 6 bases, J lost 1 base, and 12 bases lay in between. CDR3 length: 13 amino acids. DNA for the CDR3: TGCAGCGTGAGGGATATAACCCAAGAGACCCAGTACTTC. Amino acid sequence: CSVRDITQETQYF.

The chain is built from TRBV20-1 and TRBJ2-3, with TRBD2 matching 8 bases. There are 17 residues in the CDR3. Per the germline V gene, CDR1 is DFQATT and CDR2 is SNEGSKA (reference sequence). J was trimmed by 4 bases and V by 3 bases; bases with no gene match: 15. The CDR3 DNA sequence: TGCAGTGCTAGGTCCGTCGTGCGGGAGGACGAGGCAGATACGCAGTATTTT. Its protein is CSARSVVREDEADTQYF.

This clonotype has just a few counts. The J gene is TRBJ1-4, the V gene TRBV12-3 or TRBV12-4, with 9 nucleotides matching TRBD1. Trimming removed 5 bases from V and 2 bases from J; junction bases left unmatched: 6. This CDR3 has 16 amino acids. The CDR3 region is CASSTGTGSTNEKLFF. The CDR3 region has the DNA TGTGCCAGCAGTACGGGGACAGGGTCTACTAATGAAAAACTGTTTTTT.

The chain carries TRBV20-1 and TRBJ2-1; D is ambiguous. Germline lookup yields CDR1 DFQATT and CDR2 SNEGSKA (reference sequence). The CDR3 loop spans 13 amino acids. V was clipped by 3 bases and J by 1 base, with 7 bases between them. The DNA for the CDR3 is TGCAGTGCTAGTTCAGATTCCTACAATGAGCAGTTCTTC. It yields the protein CSASSDSYNEQFF.

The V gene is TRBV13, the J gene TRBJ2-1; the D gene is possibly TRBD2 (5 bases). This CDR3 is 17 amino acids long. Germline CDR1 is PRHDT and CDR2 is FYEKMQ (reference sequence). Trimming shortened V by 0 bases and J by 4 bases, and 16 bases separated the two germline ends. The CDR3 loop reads CASSLGGWWEPYNEQFF. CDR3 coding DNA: TGTGCCAGCAGCTTAGGCGGGTGGTGGGAGCCATACAATGAGCAGTTCTTC.

The CDR3 nucleotides are TGTGCCAGCAGCTTAGACGGCGGGAGCAGAGATGAGCAGTTCTTC. It encodes CASSLDGGSRDEQFF. This chain uses TRBV7-2 with TRBJ2-1, with 7 positions matching TRBD2. CDR3 length: 15 amino acids. The V gene end was trimmed by 1 base and the J gene end by 8 bases; junction bases not matched to a gene: 8. Germline CDR1 reads SGHTA; CDR2 reads FQGNSA.

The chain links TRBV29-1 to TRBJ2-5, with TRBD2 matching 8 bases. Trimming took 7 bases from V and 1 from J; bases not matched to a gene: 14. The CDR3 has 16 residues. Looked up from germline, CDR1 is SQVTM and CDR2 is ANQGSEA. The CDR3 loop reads CSADPSSGGSQETQYF. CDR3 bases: TGCAGCGCCGACCCTAGCAGCGGGGGATCCCAAGAGACCCAGTACTTC.

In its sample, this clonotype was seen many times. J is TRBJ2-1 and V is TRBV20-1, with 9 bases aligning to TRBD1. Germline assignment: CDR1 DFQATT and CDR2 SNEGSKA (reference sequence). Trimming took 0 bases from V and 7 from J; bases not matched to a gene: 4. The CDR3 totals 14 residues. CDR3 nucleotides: TGCAGTGCTAGAGATCAGACAGGGGGAAATGAGCAGTTCTTC. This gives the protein CSARDQTGGNEQFF.

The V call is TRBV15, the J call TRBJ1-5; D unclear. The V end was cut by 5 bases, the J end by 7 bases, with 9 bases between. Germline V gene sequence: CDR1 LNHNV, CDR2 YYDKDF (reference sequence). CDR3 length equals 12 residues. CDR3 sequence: CATSPPRQPQHF. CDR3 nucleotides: TGTGCCACCAGCCCACCCCGCCAGCCCCAGCATTTT. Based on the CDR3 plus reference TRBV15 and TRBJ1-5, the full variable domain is DAMVIQNPRYQVTQFGKPVTLSCSQTLNHNVMYWYQQKSSQAPKLLFHYYDKDFNNEADTPDNFQSRRPNTSFCFLDIRSPGLGDTAMYLCATSPPRQPQHFGDGTRLSIL.

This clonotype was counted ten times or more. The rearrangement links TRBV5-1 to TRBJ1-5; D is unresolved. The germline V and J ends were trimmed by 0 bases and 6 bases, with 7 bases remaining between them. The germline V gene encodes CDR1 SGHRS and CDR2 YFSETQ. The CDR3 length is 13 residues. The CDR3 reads CASSLVSGQPQHF. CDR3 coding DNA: TGCGCCAGCAGCTTGGTATCGGGTCAGCCCCAGCATTTT.

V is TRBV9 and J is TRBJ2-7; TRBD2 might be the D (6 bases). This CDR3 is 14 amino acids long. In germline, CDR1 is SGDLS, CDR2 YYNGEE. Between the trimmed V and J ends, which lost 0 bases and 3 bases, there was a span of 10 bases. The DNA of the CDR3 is TGTGCCAGCAGCGTAGGGACGGGAGTCTACGAGCAGTACTTC. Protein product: CASSVGTGVYEQYF.

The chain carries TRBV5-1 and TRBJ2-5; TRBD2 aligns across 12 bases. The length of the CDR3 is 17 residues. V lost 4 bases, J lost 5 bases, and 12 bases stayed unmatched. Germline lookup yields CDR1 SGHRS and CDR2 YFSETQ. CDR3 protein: CASSQRLAGAPVETQYF. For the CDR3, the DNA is TGCGCCAGCAGCCAACGACTAGCGGGGGCTCCGGTGGAGACCCAGTACTTC.

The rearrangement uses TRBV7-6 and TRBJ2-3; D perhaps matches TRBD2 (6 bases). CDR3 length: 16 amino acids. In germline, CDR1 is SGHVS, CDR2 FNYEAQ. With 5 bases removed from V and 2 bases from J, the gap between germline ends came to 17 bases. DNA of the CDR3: TGTGCCAGCAGCCGAAGGACCCGGGACTTCACAGATACGCAGTATTTT. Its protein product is CASSRRTRDFTDTQYF.

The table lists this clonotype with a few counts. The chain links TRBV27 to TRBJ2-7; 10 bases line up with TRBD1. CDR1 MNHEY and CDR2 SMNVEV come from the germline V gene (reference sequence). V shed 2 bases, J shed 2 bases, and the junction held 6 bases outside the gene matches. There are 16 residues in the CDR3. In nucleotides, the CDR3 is TGTGCCAGCAGTTTAACCGGGACAGGGGTCCCCTACGAGCAGTACTTC. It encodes CASSLTGTGVPYEQYF.

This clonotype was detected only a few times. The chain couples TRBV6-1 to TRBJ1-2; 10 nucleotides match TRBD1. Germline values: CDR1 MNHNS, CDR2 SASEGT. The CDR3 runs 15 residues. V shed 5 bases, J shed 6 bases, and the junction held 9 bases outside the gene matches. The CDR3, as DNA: TGTGCCAGCAGTAAACCCGGGACAGGGGCTAATGGCTACACCTTC. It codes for CASSKPGTGANGYTF.